The 5 T cell receptor beta chains below come from one sample, sequenced in a study of T cells in Graves' hyperthyroidism and ophthalmopathy. TCR beta CDR3 region amplification was performed from RNA transcripts. The HTBI primer set drove a first-round RT-PCR of the TCR CDR3. TCRdb re-called the multiplex PCR reads through MiXCR, storing one row per CDR3 protein. Of approximately 400,000 distinct CDR3 sequences listed, about a sixth were seen once; the top ten hold approximately 7.5%. The sequencing input was blood. The source is a woman aged 18-29 years with Graves' hyperthyroidism.

J is TRBJ1-2 and V is TRBV19; weak D call: TRBD1 (6 bases). Germline loops: CDR1 LNHDA, CDR2 SQIVND (reference sequence). The CDR3 has 15 residues. Trimming pared 5 bases from V and 0 bases from J, leaving 13 bases between. CDR3 bases: TGTGCCAGTAGTCCCAGGGGAAAAGCTAACTATGGCTACACCTTC. Translation gives CASSPRGKANYGYTF. Looking up the rest from reference TRBV19 and TRBJ1-2 gives the full variable domain: DGGITQSPKYLFRKEGQNVTLSCEQNLNHDAMYWYRQDPGQGLRLIYYSQIVNDFQKGDIAEGYSVSREKKESFPLTVTSAQKNPTAFYLCASSPRGKANYGYTFGSGTRLTVV.

V usage is TRBV11-2 and J usage is TRBJ2-7, with a weak D call TRBD2 (7 bases). The ends were cut back, 8 bases at V and 7 bases at J, with 15 bases in the middle. Per germline, CDR1 SGHAT and CDR2 FQNNGV. The CDR3 covers 12 residues. The CDR3 sequence: CASRAGAGEQYF. CDR3 nucleotides: TGTGCCAGCCGCGCGGGGGCGGGGGAGCAGTACTTC.

This clonotype was observed a few times. A much larger clone differs from this one at a single base, so this may be a read error. V usage is TRBV18 and J usage is TRBJ1-4, with D uncertain. CDR1 and CDR2 (germline): KGHSH, LQKENI. The CDR3 consists of 12 residues. The CDR3 here is CAGSPSRDQLFF. CDR3 nucleotide sequence: TGTGCCGGCTCACCCTCCAGAGACCAACTGTTTTTT.

Many counts were recorded for this clonotype. The chain couples TRBV7-9 to TRBJ2-2; 7 bases are shared with TRBD1. CDR1 is SEHNR and CDR2 is FQNEAQ in the germline V gene (reference sequence). This CDR3 has 16 amino acids. Unmatched junction bases numbered 12, after V lost 6 bases and J lost 5 bases. The CDR3 protein is CASRSDRAYVTGELFF. The CDR3 coding sequence is TGTGCCAGCAGATCCGACAGGGCTTATGTTACCGGGGAGCTGTTTTTT.

The J gene is TRBJ1-5, the V gene TRBV25-1; weak D call: TRBD1 (5 bases). The CDR3 has 13 amino acids. V dropped 8 bases and J dropped 4 bases, with 12 bases sitting between them. Germline-derived CDR1 and CDR2 are MGHDK and SYGVNS. Here the CDR3 reads CASSSGWNQPQHF. CDR3 DNA: TGTGCCAGCTCCTCAGGGTGGAATCAGCCCCAGCATTTT.